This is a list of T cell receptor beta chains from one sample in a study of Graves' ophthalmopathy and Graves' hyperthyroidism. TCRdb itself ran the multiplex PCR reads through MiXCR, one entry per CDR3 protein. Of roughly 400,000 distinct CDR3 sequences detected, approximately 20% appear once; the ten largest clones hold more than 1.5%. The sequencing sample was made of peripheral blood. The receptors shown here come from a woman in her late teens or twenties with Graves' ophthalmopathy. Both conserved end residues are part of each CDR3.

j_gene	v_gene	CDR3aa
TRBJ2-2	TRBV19	CASIGGREANTGELFF
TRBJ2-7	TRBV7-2	CASGPDLGEQYF
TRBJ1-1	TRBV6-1	CASTPLLMNTEAFF
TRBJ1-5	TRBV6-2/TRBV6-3	CASSPGQQPQHF
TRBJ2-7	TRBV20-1	CSAPTQSTYEQYF
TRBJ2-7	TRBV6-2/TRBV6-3	CASSPLLGADYEQYF
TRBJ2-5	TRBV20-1	CSASRGRETQYF
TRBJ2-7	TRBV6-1	CASSELRTGLREQYF
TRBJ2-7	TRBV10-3	CAIKKDRATYEQYF
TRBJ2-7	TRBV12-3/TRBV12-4	CASSRMRGYEQYF
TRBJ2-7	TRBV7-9	CASQGGRGMYEQYF
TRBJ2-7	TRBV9	CASSVGPGTDYEQYF
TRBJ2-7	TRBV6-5	CASSYQLAEAEQYF
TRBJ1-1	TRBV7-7	CASSFDENTEAFF
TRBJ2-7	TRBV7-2	CASTTLGGTGSYEQYF
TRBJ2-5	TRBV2	CASSSNPGTYF
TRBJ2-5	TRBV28	CASNPGSRETQYF
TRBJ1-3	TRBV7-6	CASSRGGGLGNTIYF
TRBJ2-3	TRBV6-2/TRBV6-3	CASGPTGTQYF
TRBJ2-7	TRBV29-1	CSVAGPSYEQYF
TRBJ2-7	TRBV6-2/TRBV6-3	CASGDRDYEQYF
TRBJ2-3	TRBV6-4	CASTLVPSSGRRTDTQYF
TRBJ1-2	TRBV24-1	CATSVGGLDGYTF
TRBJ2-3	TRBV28	CASTIKRGLASTDTQYF
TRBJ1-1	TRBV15	CATSRTPNTEAFF
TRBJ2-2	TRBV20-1	CSVRTGGNTGELFF
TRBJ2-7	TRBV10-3	CAISLTGGTYEQYF
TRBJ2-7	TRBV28	CASSPLAGELSYEQYF
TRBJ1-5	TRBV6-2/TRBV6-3	CASSYSSSNQPQHF
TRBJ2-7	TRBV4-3	CASSPATGSYEQYF
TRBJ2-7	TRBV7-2	CASSLGRTSPYEQYF
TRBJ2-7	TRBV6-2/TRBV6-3	CASRQSGTSKPEQYF
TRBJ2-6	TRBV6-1	CASSGQGTGANVLTF
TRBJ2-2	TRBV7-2	CASSYDSTTGELFF
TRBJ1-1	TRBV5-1	CASSLPDDGTEAFF
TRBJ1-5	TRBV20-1	CSAIRGTGPFRNQPQHF
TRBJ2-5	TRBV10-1	CASSVRQGETQYF
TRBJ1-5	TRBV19	CASSISPGAGSNQPQHF
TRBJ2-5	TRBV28	CASSLKTGIIQETQYF
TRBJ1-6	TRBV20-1	CSATGTGVSPLHF
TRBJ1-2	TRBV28	CASSFGRNYGYTF